A selection of T cell receptor beta chains follows, all from one sample in a study of type 1 and type 2 diabetes patients. One entry per CDR3 protein, called by TCRdb with MiXCR from the multiplex PCR reads. In the table there are about 290,000 distinct CDR3 sequences, roughly 48% of which are singletons. The specimen was peripheral blood mononuclear cells (PBMCs). These TCRs come from a man younger than 30 with type 2 diabetes. Both conserved end residues are part of each CDR3. A D gene is named only where the DNA matches it firmly.

J gene | D gene | V gene | CDR3 protein
TRBJ2-3 | TRBD2 | TRBV12-3/TRBV12-4 | CASSERGTGAGGRVGAQYF
TRBJ1-5 | - | TRBV15 | CATSREGNQPQHF
TRBJ2-1 | TRBD2 | TRBV20-1 | CSARTRRGGNEQFF
TRBJ1-5 | TRBD1 | TRBV19 | CASSMRTGDQPQHF
TRBJ2-6 | - | TRBV4-1 | CASSQGYKGPLSGANVLTF
TRBJ2-1 | TRBD1 | TRBV2 | CASTRQGRHEQFF
TRBJ1-1 | - | TRBV20-1 | CSARVGALSTEAFF
TRBJ2-5 | - | TRBV27 | CASREDSRKQETQYF
TRBJ2-1 | - | TRBV9 | CASSGPWNEQFF
TRBJ2-7 | - | TRBV5-1 | CASSLEPGQYEQYF
TRBJ2-3 | TRBD2 | TRBV11-2 | CASSQGGTSGRINTQYF
TRBJ2-7 | - | TRBV7-2 | CASSLGTVAEQYF
TRBJ2-3 | - | TRBV2 | CASIRGSTDTQYF
TRBJ2-5 | - | TRBV10-3 | CAISDRTEETQYF
TRBJ2-2 | - | TRBV5-1 | CASSPLDPGELFF
TRBJ1-2 | - | TRBV6-1 | CASSELGSHGYTF
TRBJ2-7 | - | TRBV6-5 | CASTGEFASYEQYF
TRBJ1-2 | - | TRBV6-5 | CASTGGQNYGYTF
TRBJ1-1 | TRBD1 | TRBV7-2 | CATSRDWTGDTEAFF
TRBJ1-5 | - | TRBV30 | CAWSGESGLHNQPQHF
TRBJ2-1 | - | TRBV28 | CASGLENEQFF
TRBJ2-5 | - | TRBV20-1 | CSARLETQYF
TRBJ1-2 | - | TRBV12-3/TRBV12-4 | CASRMGVDYGYTF
TRBJ1-2 | - | TRBV13 | CASSRGDDLYGYTF
TRBJ1-5 | TRBD1 | TRBV20-1 | CSAVRDRVQPQHF
TRBJ2-7 | TRBD1 | TRBV28 | CASSLARTGMHF
TRBJ1-1 | - | TRBV12-3/TRBV12-4 | CASSLRATVSNTEAFF
TRBJ1-5 | - | TRBV2 | CASSEGQGNQPQHF
TRBJ1-4 | - | TRBV12-3/TRBV12-4 | CASSLSGGNEKLFF
TRBJ2-7 | TRBD1 | TRBV5-6 | CASSFTGVEQYF
TRBJ2-3 | - | TRBV12-5 | CASGFSGTYSSTDTQYF
TRBJ2-5 | TRBD2 | TRBV4-1 | CASSPPAGGGETQYF
TRBJ1-1 | - | TRBV18 | CASSRIPNTEAFF
TRBJ2-7 | - | TRBV7-9 | CAESTGTYEQYF
TRBJ1-1 | - | TRBV19 | CASGPVPGHLNTEAFF
TRBJ2-7 | TRBD2 | TRBV7-2 | CASSYSGTSGYEQYF
TRBJ2-6 | - | TRBV7-9 | CASSLDGGRFGANVLTF
TRBJ2-7 | - | TRBV30 | CAWSYNTGQYF
TRBJ1-2 | TRBD1 | TRBV7-2 | CASSDRGPIIGYTF
TRBJ2-1 | - | TRBV5-1 | CASRLSSYNEQFF
TRBJ1-2 | TRBD1 | TRBV12-3/TRBV12-4 | CASGGDRGLYSYTF
TRBJ1-1 | - | TRBV29-1 | CSARDSGNMNTEAFF
TRBJ1-2 | TRBD1 | TRBV20-1 | CSATLRDRSTF
TRBJ2-2 | TRBD1 | TRBV20-1 | CSARALSQGAGGELFF
TRBJ2-7 | - | TRBV19 | CASRGPMEAYEQYF
TRBJ1-4 | - | TRBV7-6 | CASSPTGSGEKLFF
TRBJ2-2 | - | TRBV19 | CASSIGIGGELFF
TRBJ2-3 | TRBD2 | TRBV2 | CASSEMKAGTSGRASTDTQYF
TRBJ2-7 | - | TRBV30 | CAWTSRGSYEQYF
TRBJ1-4 | TRBD1 | TRBV30 | CAWSVSTGGSYEKLFF
TRBJ1-2 | TRBD1 | TRBV10-3 | CAISEQGANYGYTF
TRBJ2-7 | TRBD1 | TRBV7-2 | CASVTGTGDDEQYF
TRBJ1-1 | - | TRBV20-1 | CSGGPGRMTFF
TRBJ2-7 | - | TRBV2 | CASSQDARLYEQYF
- | - | TRBV30 | CASTEGNNNEQFF